This entry describes one T cell receptor beta chain. Only in-frame clones appear in the TCRdb table, and some are missing; sequencing was by immunoSEQ multiplex PCR. The table records 300,000 to 350,000 clones, about 73% of them present only once. The sample is drawn from a study of shared clonotypes between healthy human individuals. This CDR3 comprises 14 residues. The germline V gene encodes CDR1 SGHRS and CDR2 YFSETQ. The V and J ends lost 0 bases and 6 bases respectively, with 9 bases between them. The chain couples TRBV5-1 to TRBJ1-4; D remains ambiguous. Material: memory CD4+ T cells sorted from blood. Subset defined: CD45RA-negative fraction. The receptor was isolated from a man aged 25-40 years in good health. CDR3 protein: CASSLEPTDEKLFF. The CDR3 bases are TGCGCCAGCAGCTTGGAACCGACGGATGAAAAACTGTTTTTT. The complete variable domain, with remaining parts taken from reference TRBV5-1 and TRBJ1-4, reads KAGVTQTPRYLIKTRGQQVTLSCSPISGHRSVSWYQQTPGQGLQFLFEYFSETQRNKGNFPGRFSGRQFSNSRSEMNVSTLELGDSALYLCASSLEPTDEKLFFGSGTQLSVL.